The 3 T cell receptor beta chains presented below share a single source sample, sequenced in a study of blood T cells in healthy people across ages. Through a sample-barcoded 5' primer and a J-beta primer mix, a second PCR was run for roughly 7 to 11 cycles. MiXCR was run by TCRdb on the 5' RACE reads, yielding one entry per CDR3 protein. The sample includes roughly 800,000 distinct CDR3 sequences, about 62% seen only once; the top ten take roughly 22%. The sequenced sample was blood. These receptors were collected from a man aged 30 to 39 in good health.

J is TRBJ2-7 and V is TRBV20-1; 16 bases are a match to TRBD2. J was trimmed by 2 bases and V by 4 bases; bases with no gene match: 5. Germline assignment: CDR1 DFQATT and CDR2 SNEGSKA (reference sequence). This CDR3 has 16 residues. The CDR3 is CSATGTSGGAPYEQYF. The CDR3 DNA sequence: TGCAGTGCTACCGGGACTAGCGGGGGGGCCCCCTACGAGCAGTACTTC.

This CDR3 is CASSFHSDQPQHF. Here the CDR3 DNA reads TGTGCCAGCAGTTTCCATTCCGATCAGCCCCAGCATTTT. This rearrangement joins TRBV27 to TRBJ1-5, with D unresolved. CDR1 and CDR2 (germline): MNHEY, SMNVEV (reference sequence). The CDR3 loop spans 13 amino acids. Between the trimmed V and J ends, which lost 3 bases and 5 bases, there was a span of 8 bases.

V is TRBV20-1 and J is TRBJ1-2, with D tentatively TRBD1 (5 bases). CDR1 and CDR2 from the germline V gene are DFQATT and SNEGSKA (reference sequence). Trimming took off 0 bases at V and 6 bases at J, with 14 bases between the two ends. This CDR3 is built from 14 residues. The CDR3 region has the DNA TGCAGTGCTAGAGAGGCCGGGACCAGAGATGGCTACACCTTC. Its protein product is CSAREAGTRDGYTF.